Listed below are T cell receptor beta chains from one sample, sequenced in a study of blood T cell repertoires in COVID-19. TCRdb keeps only in-frame clones here, not all; method: immunoSEQ multiplex PCR. Here the sample spans around 300,000 clones, 90% being singletons. The material sequenced was peripheral blood. The receptors come from a woman aged 25 to 45 with COVID-19, enrolled during active disease. Both conserved end residues are part of each CDR3. The D gene is left open where the match is weak. Clone size is shown for a subset of rows, as once, few, many or a class of expanded clone.

v_gene	d_gene	j_gene	abundance	CDR3nt	CDR3aa
TRBV6-2/TRBV6-3	TRBD1	TRBJ1-1	NA	TGTGCCAGCAGCGTACTCCGACAGGGGGCCGGTGGGGTTAACACTGAAGCTTTCTTT	CASSVLRQGAGGVNTEAFF
TRBV5-1	NA	TRBJ2-5	once	TGCGCCAGCAGCTTAACCGGGACTCTGGGGCGAGAGACCCAGTACTTC	CASSLTGTLGRETQYF
TRBV10-3	NA	TRBJ2-1	NA	TGTGCCATCGGCCGGACCGGGGATGAGCAGTTCTTC	CAIGRTGDEQFF
TRBV3-1/TRBV3-2	TRBD2	TRBJ2-1	NA	TGTGCCAGCAGCGAACTAGCGGGGGACAATGAGCAGTTCTTC	CASSELAGDNEQFF
TRBV2	NA	TRBJ1-5	NA	TGTGCCAGCAGTGAAAGGGGCTTACCCTACAATCAGCCCCAGCATTTT	CASSERGLPYNQPQHF
TRBV5-1	TRBD1	TRBJ1-6	NA	TGCGCCAGCAGCAGCGGGACAGGGGATCCCCTCCACTTT	CASSSGTGDPLHF
TRBV11-2	TRBD1	TRBJ1-2	NA	TGTGCCAGCAGCTTAGCCCACAGGGGAAACTATGGCTACACCTTC	CASSLAHRGNYGYTF
TRBV7-9	TRBD1	TRBJ1-1	once	TGTGCCAGCAGCTTAGCGGGACAGGGGAAAGCTGAAGCTTTCTTT	CASSLAGQGKAEAFF
TRBV2	TRBD1	TRBJ1-1	NA	TGTGCCAGCAGTGAGGGACAGGGGGCCACTGAAGCTTTCTTT	CASSEGQGATEAFF
TRBV4-1	TRBD2	TRBJ2-7	few	TGCGCCAGCAGCCAAGACCTAGCGGGAGTAATGGAGCAGTACTTC	CASSQDLAGVMEQYF
TRBV5-6	TRBD1	TRBJ1-2	NA	TGTGCCAGCAGCTCCGATATTGGGCAGGGGGAGTATGGCTACACCTTC	CASSSDIGQGEYGYTF